These T cell receptor beta chains were read from a single sample in a study of blood T cell repertoires in COVID-19. Produced via immunoSEQ multiplex PCR; TCRdb's table is partial and in-frame only. Of 200,000 to 300,000 clones in the sample, over 75% were seen once. Sequencing input: peripheral blood. Every receptor here comes from a human donor in a cohort sampled during active COVID-19. Each CDR3 is given with its conserved first and last residue. The D gene is left open where the match is weak. Expanded clones get a size class; other rows say once, few or many, or leave the size out.

J gene | V gene | D gene | clone size | CDR3 DNA | CDR3 protein
TRBJ1-2 | TRBV4-3 | TRBD1 | NA | TGCGCCAGCAGCCATCAGGGGGCTGGCTACACCTTC | CASSHQGAGYTF
TRBJ2-1 | TRBV3-1/TRBV3-2 | NA | NA | TGTGCCAGCAGCCAAGATAACGGCCTCAGGGATGAGCAGTTCTTC | CASSQDNGLRDEQFF
TRBJ1-1 | TRBV18 | NA | NA | TGTGCCAGCTCACCACTATCGGGACAAGAGAACACTGAAGCTTTCTTT | CASSPLSGQENTEAFF
TRBJ2-5 | TRBV5-1 | NA | NA | TGCGCCAGCAGCTTGGATGGGACTCCGCGAGGTGAGACCCAGTACTTC | CASSLDGTPRGETQYF
TRBJ1-1 | TRBV5-1 | TRBD1 | NA | TGCGCCAGCAGCTTGTATGTGGGACAGGGGGGCTCTAAAGCTTTCTTT | CASSLYVGQGGSKAFF
TRBJ2-7 | TRBV7-3 | NA | NA | TGTGCCAGCAGCTTATCCGGGGGTTCCTACGAGCAGTACTTC | CASSLSGGSYEQYF
TRBJ2-2 | TRBV3-1/TRBV3-2 | TRBD1 | few | TGTGCCAGCAGTCGAGACAGGGAAATAACGCCGAACACCGGGGAGCTGTTTTTT | CASSRDREITPNTGELFF
TRBJ2-7 | TRBV12-3/TRBV12-4 | TRBD2 | NA | TGTGCCAGCAGTTGGGGACTAGGGTACGAGCAGTACTTC | CASSWGLGYEQYF
TRBJ2-6 | TRBV6-5 | NA | NA | TGTGCCAGCAGCCAGGGGATCGGGGCCAACGTCCTGACTTTC | CASSQGIGANVLTF
TRBJ2-7 | TRBV19 | TRBD2 | once | TGTGCCAGTAGTATTAGACGGGGGGGGCTGAACGAGCAGTACTTC | CASSIRRGGLNEQYF
TRBJ1-6 | TRBV27 | NA | NA | TGTGCCAGCAGGACCCAGGGTAATAATTCACCCCTCCACTTT | CASRTQGNNSPLHF
TRBJ2-7 | TRBV5-5 | NA | NA | TGTGCCAGCAGCTTGGTCAGCTACGAGCAGTACTTC | CASSLVSYEQYF
TRBJ1-4 | TRBV6-5 | TRBD1 | NA | TGTGCCAGCAGTTATGGTAGGATGGGACAGGGCGAAAAACTGTTTTTT | CASSYGRMGQGEKLFF
TRBJ2-1 | TRBV18 | TRBD2 | NA | TGTGCCAGCTCAGGACTAGCGGGAGACAATGAGCAGTTCTTC | CASSGLAGDNEQFF
TRBJ2-1 | TRBV11-2 | TRBD2 | NA | TGTGCCAGCAGCCCCGGACTAGCGGGGGTGCGGGAGCAGTTCTTC | CASSPGLAGVREQFF
TRBJ2-3 | TRBV23-1 | NA | NA | TGCGCCAGCAGTCAACGCCACAGGGGGGGCGCAGATACGCAGTATTTT | CASSQRHRGGADTQYF